Listed below are T cell receptor beta chains from one sample, sequenced in a study of shared clonotypes between healthy human individuals. Sequenced by immunoSEQ multiplex PCR; TCRdb stores in-frame clones only, minus some. The table lists millions of clones, about 95% of them singletons, with 0.85% to 1.2% in the top ten. Sequencing was performed on naive CD8+ T cells sorted from blood. The receptors were sampled from a young man in good health. CDR3s include the opening cysteine and the closing phenylalanine or tryptophan. D genes are given only for firm matches. Clone size is not always given. Where it is, it says once, few, many or a class for expanded clones.

TRBV27	TRBJ2-1	TRBD2	NA	CASSWGGGAAHEQFF	TGTGCCAGCAGCTGGGGCGGGGGGGCGGCACATGAGCAGTTCTTC
TRBV19	TRBJ2-7	NA	NA	CASSIDAFGREQYF	TGTGCCAGTAGTATAGATGCCTTCGGTCGGGAGCAGTACTTC
TRBV27	TRBJ1-1	TRBD1	NA	CASRTGTGGDDHTEAFF	TGTGCCAGCAGGACCGGGACAGGGGGCGATGATCACACTGAAGCTTTCTTT
TRBV4-1	TRBJ2-7	NA	NA	CASSQPQGRGYEQYF	TGCGCCAGCAGCCAACCTCAGGGCCGCGGGTACGAGCAGTACTTC
TRBV6-4	TRBJ1-3	NA	NA	CASSDRMNRDSGNTIYF	TGTGCCAGCAGTGACAGGATGAACAGGGACTCTGGAAACACCATATATTTT
TRBV7-7	TRBJ2-1	NA	NA	CASSLGGLYNEQFF	TGTGCTAGCAGCTTAGGAGGCCTATACAATGAGCAGTTCTTC
TRBV7-3	TRBJ2-3	TRBD2	NA	CASSPRTITSGGHADTQYF	TGTGCCAGCAGCCCCCGAACTATAACTAGCGGGGGGCATGCAGATACGCAGTATTTT
TRBV28	TRBJ2-1	NA	NA	CASSPQGNEQFF	TGTGCCAGCAGTCCACAGGGCAATGAGCAGTTCTTC
TRBV7-9	TRBJ2-3	TRBD1	NA	CASTWWDRGNDTQYF	TGTGCCAGCACCTGGTGGGACAGGGGGAATGATACGCAGTATTTT
TRBV15	TRBJ2-7	NA	NA	CATSRDSGEQYF	TGTGCCACCAGCAGAGACTCCGGCGAGCAGTACTTC
TRBV7-9	TRBJ2-5	NA	NA	CASSFLQGQETQYF	TGTGCCAGCAGCTTTCTCCAGGGCCAAGAGACCCAGTACTTC
TRBV29-1	TRBJ1-1	NA	NA	CSVEEGTAPTEAFF	TGCAGCGTTGAAGAGGGGACGGCGCCGACTGAAGCTTTCTTT
TRBV6-5	TRBJ2-1	NA	NA	CASSSPLPYNEQFF	TGTGCCAGCAGTTCGCCTCTCCCTTACAATGAGCAGTTCTTC
TRBV2	TRBJ1-5	TRBD1	NA	CASSREGDRRLNQPQHF	TGTGCCAGCAGCCGAGAGGGGGACAGGCGACTTAATCAGCCCCAGCATTTT
TRBV28	TRBJ2-1	NA	NA	CASSFMNEQFF	TGTGCCAGCAGTTTTATGAATGAGCAGTTCTTC
TRBV5-1	TRBJ2-2	NA	NA	CASSLRGPGELFF	TGCGCCAGCAGCCTACGGGGCCCCGGGGAGCTGTTTTTT
TRBV7-9	TRBJ2-7	NA	NA	CASSLWRDNSYEQYF	TGTGCCAGCAGCTTATGGCGGGACAATTCCTACGAGCAGTACTTC
TRBV7-2	TRBJ2-7	NA	NA	CASSLRLTYEQYF	TGTGCCAGCAGCTTACGGTTAACCTACGAGCAGTACTTC
TRBV2	TRBJ2-7	NA	NA	CASSEIGGQGSEQYF	TGTGCCAGCAGTGAAATAGGAGGCCAGGGGAGCGAGCAGTACTTC
TRBV9	TRBJ1-1	NA	NA	CASSVGLGGKNTEAFF	TGTGCCAGCAGCGTAGGGCTGGGAGGGAAGAACACTGAAGCTTTCTTT
TRBV4-2	TRBJ2-2	TRBD2	few	CASSQTSGGTGELFF	TGTGCCAGCAGCCAAACTAGCGGGGGTACCGGGGAGCTGTTTTTT
TRBV6-5	TRBJ1-2	NA	NA	CASSLEGTHYGYTF	TGTGCCAGCAGTTTGGAGGGAACCCACTATGGCTACACCTTC
TRBV10-3	TRBJ2-7	TRBD1	NA	CAISEPGQGYEQYF	TGTGCCATCAGTGAGCCGGGACAGGGTTACGAGCAGTACTTC
TRBV4-3	TRBJ2-1	NA	NA	CASSQGDTWDEQFF	TGCGCCAGCAGCCAAGGGGATACATGGGATGAGCAGTTCTTC
TRBV18	TRBJ2-1	TRBD2	NA	CASSPYPGTSGYNEQFF	TGTGCCAGCTCACCGTATCCCGGGACTAGCGGCTACAATGAGCAGTTCTTC
TRBV27	TRBJ2-5	TRBD2	NA	CASSLSSGSGETQYF	TGTGCCAGCAGTTTATCGAGCGGGAGTGGAGAGACCCAGTACTTC
TRBV11-3	TRBJ2-7	TRBD1	NA	CASSLGPGTGLDEQYF	TGTGCCAGCAGCTTAGGTCCCGGGACAGGTTTGGACGAGCAGTACTTC
TRBV6-5	TRBJ1-5	NA	once	CASQVRLGNQPQHF	TGTGCCAGTCAAGTCCGACTTGGCAATCAGCCCCAGCATTTT
TRBV19	TRBJ1-2	NA	NA	CASSITPPDSRYYGYTF	TGTGCCAGTAGTATTACGCCACCGGACAGTCGCTACTATGGCTACACCTTC
TRBV28	TRBJ2-3	TRBD2	NA	CASSLAGGITDTQYF	TGTGCCAGCAGTTTGGCGGGGGGGATCACAGATACGCAGTATTTT
TRBV9	TRBJ2-1	NA	NA	CASSVVGSVEQFF	TGTGCCAGCAGCGTAGTTGGGAGTGTCGAGCAGTTCTTC
TRBV15	TRBJ2-7	TRBD2	NA	CATSWREAIEQYF	TGTGCCACCTCCTGGCGGGAGGCGATCGAGCAGTACTTC
TRBV30	TRBJ1-1	NA	many	CAWSVQVYTEAFF	TGTGCCTGGAGTGTACAAGTTTACACTGAAGCTTTCTTT
TRBV5-6	TRBJ2-7	NA	NA	CASSLKGNSYEQYF	TGTGCCAGCAGCTTGAAAGGGAACTCCTACGAGCAGTACTTC
TRBV5-4	TRBJ1-2	NA	few	CASSLEPGSIDGYTF	TGTGCCAGCAGCTTGGAACCCGGGAGCATCGACGGCTACACCTTC
TRBV18	TRBJ2-2	TRBD2	once	CASSPLEGLAGGPNTGELFF	TGTGCCAGCTCACCACTCGAGGGGCTAGCGGGGGGACCGAACACCGGGGAGCTGTTTTTT
TRBV9	TRBJ1-1	TRBD1	NA	CASTRFTFQGDTEAFF	TGTGCCAGCACCCGGTTTACGTTTCAGGGGGACACTGAAGCTTTCTTT
TRBV5-4	TRBJ2-1	NA	NA	CASSSTSNEQFF	TGTGCCAGCAGCTCGACTAGCAATGAGCAGTTCTTC
TRBV9	TRBJ1-2	NA	NA	CASNTGIDYGYTF	TGTGCCAGCAACACGGGGATCGACTATGGCTACACCTTC
TRBV27	TRBJ2-7	NA	NA	CASSHLQGRVEQYF	TGTGCCAGCAGTCACTTACAGGGTCGGGTCGAGCAGTACTTC
TRBV7-9	TRBJ2-1	TRBD2	NA	CASSLAHSGSLNNEQFF	TGTGCCAGCAGCTTAGCTCATAGCGGGAGCCTCAACAATGAGCAGTTCTTC
TRBV6-5	TRBJ2-1	NA	NA	CASSGEGGHYNEQFF	TGTGCCAGCAGCGGGGAGGGGGGCCATTACAATGAGCAGTTCTTC
TRBV6-6	TRBJ2-5	NA	NA	CASSYGGEEETQYF	TGTGCCAGCAGTTATGGGGGAGAAGAGGAGACCCAGTACTTC
TRBV5-6	TRBJ1-2	TRBD1	NA	CASSSGGNYGYTF	TGTGCCAGCAGCTCAGGGGGTAATTATGGCTACACCTTC
TRBV20-1	TRBJ2-7	NA	NA	CSALTNEQYF	TGCAGTGCTTTGACAAACGAGCAGTACTTC
TRBV7-9	TRBJ1-3	TRBD1	NA	CASSDEGTGIRNTIYF	TGTGCCAGCAGCGATGAAGGGACAGGGATTAGAAACACCATATATTTT
TRBV29-1	TRBJ2-3	TRBD2	NA	CSARTSMADTQYF	TGCAGCGCCCGGACTAGTATGGCGGATACGCAGTATTTT
TRBV6-5	TRBJ2-1	TRBD2	NA	CASSSTSGRAMNEQFF	TGTGCCAGCAGTTCGACTAGCGGGAGGGCCATGAATGAGCAGTTCTTC
TRBV10-1	TRBJ2-1	NA	NA	CASSESSTDNEQFF	TGCGCCAGCAGTGAGTCCTCGACAGACAATGAGCAGTTCTTC
TRBV28	TRBJ2-7	NA	NA	CASSWSVDGVEQYF	TGTGCCAGCAGTTGGTCCGTGGATGGAGTCGAGCAGTACTTC
TRBV7-8	TRBJ2-7	TRBD1	NA	CASSSWVGQGSYEQYF	TGTGCCAGCAGTTCATGGGTGGGACAGGGCTCCTACGAGCAGTACTTC
TRBV14	TRBJ1-1	TRBD1	NA	CASSQSQGVRAFF	TGTGCCAGCAGCCAATCACAGGGGGTTCGAGCTTTCTTT
TRBV2	TRBJ2-7	TRBD2	NA	CASSWAPTGGPSSLPSYEQYF	TGTGCCAGCAGTTGGGCCCCAACGGGAGGGCCATCTTCCCTCCCCTCCTACGAGCAGTACTTC